The 2 T cell receptor beta chains given below trace back to one sample, sequenced in a study of post-analysis software for immune sequencing data. Study-level results: Among four to six TRBV segments more frequent in patients than controls were TRBV5-6, TRBV5-1 and TRBV20-1.

Unique-molecular-identifier-tagged TCR beta cDNA libraries were used. One entry per CDR3 protein, called by TCRdb with MiXCR from the PCR reads. The sample lists some 800,000 distinct CDR3 sequences, 46% occurring once. Which antigens these TCRs recognize remains unknown. Sequencing was performed on blood. All receptors come from a girl aged 5 to 17 with multiple sclerosis.

This clonotype has a handful of counts. The genes are TRBV10-3 and TRBJ2-5, with 10 bases matching TRBD2. Germline V gene sequence: CDR1 ENHRY, CDR2 SYGVKD. V lost 4 bases to trimming and J lost 3 bases; unmatched junction nucleotides: 5. The CDR3 consists of 15 residues. This CDR3 reads CAISGLAGAEETQYF. For the CDR3, the DNA is TGTGCCATCAGTGGTCTAGCGGGAGCGGAAGAGACCCAGTACTTC.

The genes are TRBV29-1 and TRBJ2-3; D gene uncertain. The CDR3 has 16 amino acids. Trimming pared 3 bases from V and 0 bases from J, leaving 16 bases between. CDR1 is SQVTM, CDR2 ANQGSEA, per germline. The CDR3 region has the DNA TGCAGCGTTGATTTATACCACCTTGCTAGCACAGATACGCAGTATTTT. Protein: CSVDLYHLASTDTQYF.